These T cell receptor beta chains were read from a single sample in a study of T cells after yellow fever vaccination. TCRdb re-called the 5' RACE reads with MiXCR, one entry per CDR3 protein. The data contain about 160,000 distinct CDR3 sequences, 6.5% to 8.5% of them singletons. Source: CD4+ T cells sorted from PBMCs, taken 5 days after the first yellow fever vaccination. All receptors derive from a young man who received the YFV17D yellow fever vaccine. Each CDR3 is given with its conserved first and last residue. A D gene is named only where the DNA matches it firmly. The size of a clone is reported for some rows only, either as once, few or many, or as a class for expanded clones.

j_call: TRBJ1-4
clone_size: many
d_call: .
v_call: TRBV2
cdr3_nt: TGTGCCAGCAATAACCGGGACAAAAATGAAAAACTGTTTTTT
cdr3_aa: CASNNRDKNEKLFF

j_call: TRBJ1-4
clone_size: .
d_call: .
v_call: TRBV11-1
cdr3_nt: TGTGCCAGCAGCGCCCGAACAGGGACTAATGAAAAACTGTTTTTT
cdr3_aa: CASSARTGTNEKLFF

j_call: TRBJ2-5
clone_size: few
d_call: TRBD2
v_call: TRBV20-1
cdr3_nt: TGCAGTGCTAGAAGCGGGGAAGAGACCCAGTACTTC
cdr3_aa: CSARSGEETQYF

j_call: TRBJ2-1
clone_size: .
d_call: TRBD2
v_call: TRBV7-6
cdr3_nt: TGTGCCAGCAGTCTAAGCGGGGGGGATAATGAGCAGTTCTTC
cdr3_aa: CASSLSGGDNEQFF

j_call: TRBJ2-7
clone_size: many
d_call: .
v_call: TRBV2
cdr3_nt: TGTGCCAGCAGTGATGTGTTTTCCTACGAGCAGTACTTC
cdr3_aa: CASSDVFSYEQYF

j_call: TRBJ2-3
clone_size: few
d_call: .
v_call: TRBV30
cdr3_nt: TGTGCCTGGAGTCCCGGCACAGATACGCAGTATTTT
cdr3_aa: CAWSPGTDTQYF

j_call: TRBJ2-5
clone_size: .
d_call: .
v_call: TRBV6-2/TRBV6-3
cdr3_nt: TGTGCCAGCAGTTTGAACAGAGACCAGTACTTC
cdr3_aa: CASSLNRDQYF

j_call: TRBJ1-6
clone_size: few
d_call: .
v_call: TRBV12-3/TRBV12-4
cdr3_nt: TGTGCCAGCAGTTTGACAGGACACGACATCGCCCTCCACTTT
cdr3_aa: CASSLTGHDIALHF

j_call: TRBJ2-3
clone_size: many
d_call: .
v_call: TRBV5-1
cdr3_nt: TGCGCCAGCAGCTTGGTGCTAGCACCAGATACGCAGTATTTT
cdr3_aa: CASSLVLAPDTQYF

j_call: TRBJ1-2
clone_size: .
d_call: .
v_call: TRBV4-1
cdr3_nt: TGCGCCAGCAGCCAAGAGGGCACTCTTATAGGCTGCACCTTC
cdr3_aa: CASSQEGTLIGCTF

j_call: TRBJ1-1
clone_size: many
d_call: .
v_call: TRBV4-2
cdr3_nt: TGTGCCAGCAAGGGGGTTGCTAACACTGAAGCTTTCTTT
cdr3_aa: CASKGVANTEAFF

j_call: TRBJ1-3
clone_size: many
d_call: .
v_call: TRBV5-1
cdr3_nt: TGCGCCAGCAGCTTGGTTTCTGGAATAGCGGGAAACACCATATATTTT
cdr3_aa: CASSLVSGIAGNTIYF

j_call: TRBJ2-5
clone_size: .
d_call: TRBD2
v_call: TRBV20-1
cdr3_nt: TGCAGTGCTAAAGCGGGGGGGGGGAAAGAGACCCAGTACTTC
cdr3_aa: CSAKAGGGKETQYF

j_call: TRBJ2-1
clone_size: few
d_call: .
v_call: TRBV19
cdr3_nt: TGTGCCAGTAGGGGTCAGGACACCTGGGACAATGAGCAGTTCTTC
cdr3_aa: CASRGQDTWDNEQFF

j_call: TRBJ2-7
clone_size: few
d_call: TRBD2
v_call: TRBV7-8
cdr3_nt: TGTGCCAGCAGCCGGGGCGGCGGGGGGGGCTACGAGCAGTACTTC
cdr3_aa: CASSRGGGGGYEQYF

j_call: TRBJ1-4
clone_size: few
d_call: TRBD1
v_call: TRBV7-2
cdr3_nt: TGTGCCAGCAGCCCATGGACAGGGACTAATGAAAAACTGTTTTTT
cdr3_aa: CASSPWTGTNEKLFF

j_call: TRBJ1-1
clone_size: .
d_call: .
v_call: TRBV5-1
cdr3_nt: TGCGCCAGCAGCTTTCGTCAAGGGGGTGAGACTGAAGCTTTCTTT
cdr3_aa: CASSFRQGGETEAFF

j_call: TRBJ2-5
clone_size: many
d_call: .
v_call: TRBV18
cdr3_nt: TGTGCCAGCTCACCCGCGACAGGCAGCCAAGAGACCCAGTACTTC
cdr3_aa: CASSPATGSQETQYF

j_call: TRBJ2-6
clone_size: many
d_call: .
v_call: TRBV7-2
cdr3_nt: TGTGCCAGCAGCTTAGTTGGCAACTCTGGGGCCAACGTCCTGACTTTC
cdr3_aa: CASSLVGNSGANVLTF

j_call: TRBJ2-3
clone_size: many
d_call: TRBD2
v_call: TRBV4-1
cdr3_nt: TGCGCCAGCAGCCAAGTCCGGGGGGGGGCCTTTGGAGATACGCAGTATTTT
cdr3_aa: CASSQVRGGAFGDTQYF

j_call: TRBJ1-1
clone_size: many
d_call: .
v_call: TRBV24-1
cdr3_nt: TGTGCCACCAGTGGGCCCGGTGGGGAAGCTTTCTTT
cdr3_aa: CATSGPGGEAFF

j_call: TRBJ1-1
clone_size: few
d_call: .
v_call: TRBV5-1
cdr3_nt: TGCGCCAGCAGCCTTCGTCAGGGTGACACTGAAGCTTTCTTT
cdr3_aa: CASSLRQGDTEAFF

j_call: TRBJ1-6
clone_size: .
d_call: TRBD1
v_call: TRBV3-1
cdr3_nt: TGTGCCAGCAGCCACGGACAGGGGTTCGATTCACCCCTCCACTTT
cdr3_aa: CASSHGQGFDSPLHF

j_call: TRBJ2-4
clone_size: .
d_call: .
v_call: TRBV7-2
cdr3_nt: TGTGCCAGCACCAGAGGGGGAGGCGACATTCAGTACTTC
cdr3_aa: CASTRGGGDIQYF

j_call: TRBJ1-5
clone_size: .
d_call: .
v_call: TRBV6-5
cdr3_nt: TGTGCCAGCAGTTACTCGAATGGGATACAGCCCCAGCATTTT
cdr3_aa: CASSYSNGIQPQHF

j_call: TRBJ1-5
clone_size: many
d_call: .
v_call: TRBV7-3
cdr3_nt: TGTGCCAGCAGCTTAGGGGAAGGCAATCAGCCCCAGCATTTT
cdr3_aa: CASSLGEGNQPQHF

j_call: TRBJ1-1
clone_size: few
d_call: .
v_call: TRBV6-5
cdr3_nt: TGTGCCAGCAGTTATTGGGCAGAAATGAACACTGAAGCTTTCTTT
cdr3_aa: CASSYWAEMNTEAFF